This T cell receptor (beta chain) stems from a study of shared clonotypes between healthy human individuals. Study-level findings and limits: Naive subsets usually exceeded memory subsets in estimated richness. It was the non-shared clonotypes that had lower generation probabilities than clonotypes shared by all four donors.

Worth noting for this clone: Antigen unknown.

CD45RO-negative CD8 cells positively selected for CCR7 made up the naive population, which excluded terminally differentiated effector memory CD45RA+ cells. Caucasian adults living in Nashville, Tennessee, provided all samples. Genomic DNA per cell subset filled all wells of several immunoSEQ plates. The data were produced by immunoSEQ multiplex PCR, yet TCRdb's version contains in-frame clones alone and is incomplete. The sample holds around 1.9 million clones, around 93% seen once. This receptor was taken from a man younger than 35 in good health. Some clones in this sample may be carry-over from other donors' samples. What was sequenced was naive CD8+ T cells from PBMCs.

CDR3 protein: CASSASLAATYEQYF. The CDR3 nucleotides are TGTGCCAGCAGCGCCTCACTAGCGGCTACCTACGAGCAGTACTTC. The V call is TRBV9, the J call TRBJ2-7; 8 bases fit TRBD2. Germline assignment: CDR1 SGDLS and CDR2 YYNGEE. The CDR3 is made up of 15 amino acids. J was trimmed by 2 bases and V by 3 bases; bases with no gene match: 7.